This paragraph covers one T cell receptor beta chain sequence. CDR1 is SEHNR and CDR2 is FQNEAQ in the germline V gene (reference sequence). CDR3 length: 14 amino acids. V lost 0 bases, J lost 7 bases, and 5 bases stayed unmatched. The data were obtained in a study of blood T cell repertoires in COVID-19. Study summary: COVID-19 samples, acute and convalescent, were from the United States, Italy and Spain.

Original processing methods: The authors estimated nucleated cell counts from reference gene primer amplification. Sequencing used immunoSEQ multiplex PCR; TCRdb keeps in-frame clones, though not all of them. V and J calls and clone size are given by that table; D and trimming were obtained from the DNA. The sample shows 85,000 to 120,000 clones, 78% of them seen only once. The rearrangement links TRBV7-9 to TRBJ2-7; 8 bases fit TRBD1. The source is a man between 60 and 70 years old with active or convalescent COVID-19. The material sequenced was peripheral blood. CDR3 residues: CASSLAQGAREQYF. DNA for the CDR3: TGTGCCAGCAGCTTAGCCCAGGGGGCAAGGGAGCAGTACTTC.